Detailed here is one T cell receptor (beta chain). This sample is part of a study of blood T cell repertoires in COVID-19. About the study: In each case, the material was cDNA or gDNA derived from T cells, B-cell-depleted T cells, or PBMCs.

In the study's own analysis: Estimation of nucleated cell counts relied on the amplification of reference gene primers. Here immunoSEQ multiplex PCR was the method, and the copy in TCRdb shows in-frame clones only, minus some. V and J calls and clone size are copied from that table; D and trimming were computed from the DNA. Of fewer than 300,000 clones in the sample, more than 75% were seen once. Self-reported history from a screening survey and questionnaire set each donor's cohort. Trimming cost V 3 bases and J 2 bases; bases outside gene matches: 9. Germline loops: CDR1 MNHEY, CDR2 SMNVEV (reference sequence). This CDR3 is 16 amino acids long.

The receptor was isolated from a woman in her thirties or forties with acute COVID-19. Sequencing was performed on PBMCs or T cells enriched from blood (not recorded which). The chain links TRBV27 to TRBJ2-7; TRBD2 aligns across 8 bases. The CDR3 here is CASSLESGGKTYEQYF. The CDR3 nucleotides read TGTGCCAGCAGTTTGGAAAGCGGGGGAAAGACCTACGAGCAGTACTTC.